Listed here are 13 T cell receptor beta chains from one sample, sequenced in a study of tumour-infiltrating T cells in Burkitt lymphoma. Using immunoSEQ multiplex PCR, the repertoire was profiled, and TCRdb retains in-frame clones only, with some absent. The data show approximately 3,000 clones, with 13% seen just once and 6% to 8.5% held by the top ten. The sequenced sample was tumor tissue. These receptor sequences come from a human donor with Burkitt lymphoma.

This rearrangement joins TRBV12-5 to TRBJ1-2; possible D gene TRBD1, 6 bases. V lost 6 bases and J 5 bases, leaving 22 bases between the germline ends. This CDR3 is 16 amino acids long. The germline CDR1 and CDR2 sequences are LGHNT and FRNRAP. The CDR3, as DNA: TGTGCTAGTGGCCCTCCCACTTCACAGGGCGGGTATGGCTACACCTTC. Translated: CASGPPTSQGGYGYTF. Complete variable domain (other parts from reference TRBV12-5 and TRBJ1-2): DARVTQTPRHKVTEMGQEVTMRCQPILGHNTVFWYRQTMMQGLELLAYFRNRAPLDDSGMPKDRFSAEMPDATLATLKIQPSEPRDSAVYFCASGPPTSQGGYGYTFGSGTRLTVV.

With respect to this clone: At one boundary the junction diverges from the germline segment, which might be a read error. V is TRBV7-9 and J is TRBJ1-1; D ambiguous. The CDR3 is 15 residues long. CDR1 is SEHNR and CDR2 is FQNEAQ in the germline V gene (reference sequence). The CDR3 region is CASSPVGVAITEACF. For the CDR3, the DNA is TGTGCCAGCAGCCCCGTCGGGGTAGCGATCACTGAAGCGTGCTTT.

This clone was observed a handful of times. V gene TRBV11-2 combines with J gene TRBJ1-6; no firm D call. This CDR3 spans 12 amino acids. Deletions cut 4 bases from V and 7 bases from J, with 5 bases between. Germline lookup yields CDR1 SGHAT and CDR2 FQNNGV. This chain's CDR3 is CASSSGNSPLHF. The CDR3, as DNA: TGTGCCAGCAGCTCGGGAAATTCACCCCTCCACTTT.

The rearrangement uses TRBV6-6 and TRBJ2-7; D is uncertain. This CDR3 is built from 12 residues. Looked up from germline, CDR1 is MNHNY and CDR2 is SVGAGI (reference sequence). Trimming pared 6 bases from V and 2 bases from J, leaving 8 bases between. The CDR3 sequence: CASSLTPYEQYF. For the CDR3, the DNA is TGTGCCAGCAGCCTCACACCCTACGAGCAGTACTTC.

With regard to this clone: A junction boundary mismatches the germline segment, possibly from a read error. The sample has other DNA sequences that encode this CDR3 too. This chain connects TRBV9 to TRBJ1-1; D gene unclear. The length of the CDR3 is 15 residues. CDR1 SGDLS and CDR2 YYNGEE come from the germline V gene. Here the CDR3 DNA reads TGTGCCAGCAGCGGCCGACACTCACCGAACACTGAAGCGTTCTTT. Translation gives CASSGRHSPNTEAFF.

This clone has a handful of counts. The chain combines TRBV13 with TRBJ2-7; TRBD2 matches 8 bases. The CDR3 has 15 amino acids. V lost 5 bases, J lost 3 bases, and 9 bases stayed unmatched. CDR1 PRHDT and CDR2 FYEKMQ come from the germline V gene (reference sequence). CDR3 bases: TGTGCCAGCAGCGAATTAGCGGGGTCCCACTACGAGCAGTACTTC. This translates into CASSELAGSHYEQYF.

The chain employs TRBV5-4 and TRBJ1-1, with no clear D. The CDR3 has 13 residues. The V gene lost 2 bases and the J gene lost 4 bases, with 9 bases spanning the gap. Germline loops: CDR1 SGHNT, CDR2 YYREEE (reference sequence). For the CDR3, the DNA is TGTGCCAGCAGCTTCGGGGAGGGCACTGAAGCTTTCTTT. It encodes CASSFGEGTEAFF.

V is TRBV5-6 and J is TRBJ2-7, with 13 bases identical to TRBD2. Germline V lookup: CDR1 SGHDT, CDR2 YYEEEE. The ends lost 6 bases at V and 9 bases at J; junction bases unmatched: 15. CDR3 length: 16 residues. DNA for the CDR3: TGTGCCAGCAACACCGGGACTAGCGGGGCAGTATTGGGGCAGTACTTC. It yields the protein CASNTGTSGAVLGQYF.

The table lists this clone with a few counts. The chain employs TRBV12-5 and TRBJ1-4; D not certain. The germline gives CDR1 LGHNT, CDR2 FRNRAP. CDR3 length equals 17 residues. V lost 6 bases and J 1 base, leaving 18 bases between the germline ends. CDR3 in amino acids: CASGLEMGQLTNEKLFF. As DNA, the CDR3 is TGTGCTAGTGGGCTGGAAATGGGCCAACTAACTAATGAAAAACTGTTTTTT.

The gene calls are TRBV4-3 and TRBJ2-1, with D hard to call. CDR1 and CDR2 (germline): LGHNA, YSLEER. Trimming took 0 bases from V and 0 from J, leaving 9 bases between them. The CDR3 runs to 16 residues. The CDR3 nucleotides read TGCGCCAGCAGCCAAGATTCCAGGAGCTCCTACAATGAGCAGTTCTTC. It codes for CASSQDSRSSYNEQFF.

In its sample, this clone was seen a few times. The genes are TRBV5-1 and TRBJ2-1; D possibly matches TRBD1 or TRBD2 (6 bases each). The CDR3 covers 12 residues. V lost 3 bases and J lost 10, with 11 bases in between. Per the germline V gene, CDR1 is SGHRS and CDR2 is YFSETQ. CDR3 DNA sequence: TGCGCCAGCAGCTGGGTGGGGGGCGAGCAGTTCTTC. The encoded protein is CASSWVGGEQFF.

The chain uses TRBV10-3 and TRBJ1-3; 7 nucleotides line up with TRBD1. V gave up 3 bases and J gave up 2 bases; unmatched junction bases: 1. Germline V gives CDR1 ENHRY, CDR2 SYGVKD. This CDR3 contains 14 residues. The chain's CDR3 is CAISDRGTGNTIYF. The CDR3 DNA is TGTGCCATCAGTGACAGGGGGACTGGAAACACCATATATTTT.

This sequence joins TRBV4-2 and TRBJ2-1; D may be TRBD1 (6 bases). The CDR3 spans 18 residues. Germline V lookup: CDR1 LGHNA, CDR2 YNFKEQ. The ends were cut back, 0 bases at V and 4 bases at J, with 19 bases in the middle. The CDR3 loop is CASSQDKGYLGTYNEQFF. The CDR3 nucleotides are TGTGCCAGCAGCCAAGATAAGGGCTACTTAGGGACATACAATGAGCAGTTCTTC.